The present T cell receptor (beta chain) was sequenced within a study of blood T cell repertoires in COVID-19. Germline values: CDR1 MNHEY, CDR2 SVGAGI. V dropped 2 bases and J dropped 10 bases, with 8 bases sitting between them. This CDR3 contains 11 residues. Per the original methods: Researchers report that nucleated cell counts were estimated from reference gene primer amplification. Using immunoSEQ multiplex PCR, the repertoire was profiled, and TCRdb retains in-frame clones only, with some absent. V, J and clone size are those of that table, while D and trimming were read from the DNA. The top ten clones hold over 8.5% of a sample with roughly 140,000 clones, 79% of them seen once.

The chain joins TRBV6-5 to TRBJ1-2; possibly TRBD1 for D (5 bases). Source material: peripheral blood. This receptor was identified in a man aged 50 or older with active or convalescent COVID-19. This CDR3 is CASSYGHDYTF. The CDR3 coding sequence is TGTGCCAGCAGTTACGGACATGACTACACCTTC.